What follows are 12 T cell receptor beta chains derived from one specimen sequenced in a study of blood T cell repertoires in COVID-19. Sequencing was performed with immunoSEQ multiplex PCR; in TCRdb, only in-frame clones are kept and a portion is missing. The table records hundreds of thousands of clones, 70% to 90% of them present only once. Input material: PBMCs or T cells enriched from blood (not recorded which). These receptors were obtained from a middle-aged man in a cohort exposed to, infected with or recovered from COVID-19 (not recorded which).

V is TRBV18 and J is TRBJ1-4, with TRBD1 identical over 8 bases. CDR3 length: 15 amino acids. Germline CDR1 is KGHSH and CDR2 is LQKENI. V was pared by 1 base and J by 8 bases, with 6 bases of the junction left unmatched. The CDR3 is CASSPRAGGNEKLFF. The CDR3 DNA reads as TGTGCCAGCTCACCACGGGCAGGGGGCAACGAAAAACTGTTTTTT.

The chain has TRBV2 and TRBJ1-4; perhaps TRBD1 as D (5 bases). Trimming removed 6 bases at V and 7 bases at J, with 12 bases between. Germline values: CDR1 SNHLY, CDR2 FYNNEI. The CDR3 is 13 amino acids. Here the CDR3 reads CASSNQGGEKLFF. CDR3 sequence (DNA): TGTGCCAGCAGCAACCAGGGAGGTGAAAAACTGTTTTTT. Full variable domain (missing parts from reference TRBV2 and TRBJ1-4): EPEVTQTPSHQVTQMGQEVILRCVPISNHLYFYWYRQILGQKVEFLVSFYNNEISEKSEIFDDQFSVERPDGSNFTLKIRSTKLEDSAMYFCASSNQGGEKLFFGSGTQLSVL.

The rearrangement links TRBV28 to TRBJ2-5; D might be TRBD1 (6 bases). Germline V gene lookup returns CDR1 MDHEN and CDR2 SYDVKM. The ends were cut back, 2 bases at V and 2 bases at J, with 6 bases in the middle. The CDR3 contains 13 residues. CDR3 loop: CASSLQGQETQYF. The CDR3 nucleotides read TGTGCCAGCAGTTTACAGGGGCAAGAGACCCAGTACTTC.

The rearrangement links TRBV11-2 to TRBJ2-7; maybe TRBD2 (6 bases). This CDR3 is 17 amino acids long. V lost 0 bases, J lost 0 bases, and 15 bases lay in between. The germline V gene has CDR1 SGHAT and CDR2 FQNNGV. The CDR3: CASSLDRVAGFSYEQYF. The CDR3 coding sequence is TGTGCCAGCAGCTTAGATCGGGTGGCGGGATTCTCCTACGAGCAGTACTTC.

The rearrangement uses TRBV5-1 and TRBJ2-2; D is possibly TRBD2 (6 bases). The germline gives CDR1 SGHRS, CDR2 YFSETQ. Trimming cost V 0 bases and J 8 bases, with 11 bases left between them. The CDR3 has 14 amino acids. CDR3 nucleotides: TGCGCCAGCAGCTTGGTGGACGGGAGTGGGGAGCTGTTTTTT. Amino acids: CASSLVDGSGELFF.

The chain combines TRBV3-1 (or the pseudogene TRBV3-2) with TRBJ2-1, with 7 bases that match TRBD2. Trimming removed 0 bases from V and 5 bases from J; junction bases left unmatched: 7. Germline values: CDR1 LGHDT, CDR2 YNNKEL (reference sequence). The CDR3 is made up of 16 amino acids. This chain's CDR3 is CASSQDRLAVHNEQFF. CDR3 nucleotides: TGTGCCAGCAGCCAAGATCGCCTAGCGGTGCACAATGAGCAGTTCTTC.

The J gene is TRBJ2-2, the V gene TRBV5-1; D is undetermined. V lost 3 bases to trimming and J lost 0 bases, with 9 bases between them. There are 15 residues in the CDR3. The germline V gene has CDR1 SGHRS and CDR2 YFSETQ. The CDR3 sequence is CASSWVETNTGELFF. The CDR3 DNA reads TGCGCCAGCAGCTGGGTGGAGACGAACACCGGGGAGCTGTTTTTT.

J is TRBJ2-2 and V is TRBV9; D perhaps matches TRBD2 (6 bases). The V end was cut by 7 bases, the J end by 2 bases, with 12 bases between. Germline assignment: CDR1 SGDLS and CDR2 YYNGEE. This CDR3 is built from 14 residues. The CDR3 here is CASQWGLNTGELFF. The CDR3 coding sequence is TGTGCCAGCCAGTGGGGACTCAACACCGGGGAGCTGTTTTTT.

This chain connects TRBV6-5 to TRBJ1-1, with D perhaps matching TRBD1 (5 bases). The germline V and J ends were trimmed by 7 bases and 0 bases, with 12 bases remaining between them. CDR1 and CDR2 from the germline V gene are MNHEY and SVGAGI. CDR3 length: 14 residues. CDR3 in amino acids: CASTPTDMNTEAFF. CDR3 DNA: TGTGCCAGCACTCCGACAGATATGAACACTGAAGCTTTCTTT.

The chain carries TRBV15 and TRBJ1-1, with unresolved D. This CDR3 comprises 13 residues. Per the germline V gene, CDR1 is LNHNV and CDR2 is YYDKDF (reference sequence). V gave up 11 bases and J gave up 1 base, with 14 bases separating them. CDR3 DNA sequence: TGTGCCCAAGTCCGGCGGAGGAACACTGAAGCTTTCTTT. Its translation is CAQVRRRNTEAFF.

This clone was seen a single time. The chain employs TRBV6-1 and TRBJ2-3; 7 bases map to TRBD2. The CDR3 contains 16 residues. CDR1 and CDR2 from the germline V gene are MNHNS and SASEGT. V lost 2 bases to trimming and J lost 4 bases; unmatched junction nucleotides: 9. CDR3: CASSERLSGMADTQYF. The DNA for the CDR3 is TGTGCCAGCAGTGAACGCCTCAGCGGGATGGCAGATACGCAGTATTTT.

A remark on this clone: Within the sample, other DNA sequences also encode this same CDR3. The rearrangement links TRBV18 to TRBJ1-4, with D perhaps matching TRBD1 (6 bases). V was trimmed by 6 bases and J by 0 bases, leaving 11 bases between them. The CDR3 sequence is 15 residues long. The germline V gene encodes CDR1 KGHSH and CDR2 LQKENI. The DNA of the CDR3 is TGTGCCAGCTCGCCCAGGGGTTCAACTAATGAAAAACTGTTTTTT. Translating it yields CASSPRGSTNEKLFF.